These 25 T cell receptor beta chains were sequenced from one sample in a study of T-cell memory formation after mild COVID-19. MiXCR was run by TCRdb on the 5' RACE reads, yielding one entry per CDR3 protein. The table shows about 180,000 distinct CDR3 sequences, with around 20% occurring only once. The specimen was PBMCs or a T cell subset sorted from them (not recorded which). These receptor sequences come from a man between 18 and 29 years old who had mild COVID-19 (a few samples of this study predate the infection). Cell type and time point are not known.

This chain uses TRBV6-2 or TRBV6-3 with TRBJ2-4; D gene ambiguous. CDR3 length equals 13 residues. The V gene lost 7 bases and the J gene lost 15 bases, with 22 bases spanning the gap. CDR1 and CDR2 (germline): MNHEY, SVGEGT. The CDR3 loop is CASTFNPQTFPYF. The DNA of the CDR3 is TGTGCCAGCACCTTTAACCCCCAAACGTTTCCGTACTTC.

This clonotype was picked up a small number of times. The chain recombines TRBV3-1 with TRBJ2-3; 7 nucleotides agree with TRBD2. Germline-derived CDR1 and CDR2 are LGHDT and YNNKEL (reference sequence). The CDR3 runs to 15 residues. V gave up 4 bases and J gave up 5 bases; unmatched junction bases: 9. CDR3 region: CASSLFGTTRDTQYF. In DNA form, the CDR3 reads TGTGCCAGCAGCCTTTTCGGGACTACACGAGATACGCAGTATTTT.

This clonotype has more than one count but fewer than ten. The chain links TRBV3-1 to TRBJ2-1, with D perhaps matching TRBD1 (6 bases). The CDR3 loop spans 15 amino acids. Germline V CDR1 and CDR2: LGHDT, YNNKEL (reference sequence). The V end was cut by 5 bases, the J end by 0 bases, with 11 bases between. The CDR3 region is CASSNRDTSYNEQFF. The CDR3 DNA reads TGTGCCAGCAGCAACCGGGACACCTCCTACAATGAGCAGTTCTTC.

The chain has TRBV27 and TRBJ1-6, with D possibly TRBD1 on 5 matching bases. The ends were cut back, 3 bases at V and 8 bases at J, with 11 bases in the middle. This CDR3 has 14 amino acids. The V gene's germline CDR1 is MNHEY and CDR2 SMNVEV (reference sequence). CDR3 in DNA: TGTGCCAGCAGTTTTAATGGGGCAGATTCACCCCTCCACTTT. This encodes CASSFNGADSPLHF.

The J gene is TRBJ1-6, the V gene TRBV2; 10 bases map to TRBD1. Trimming took 6 bases from V and 9 from J; bases not matched to a gene: 5. Looked up from germline, CDR1 is SNHLY and CDR2 is FYNNEI. There are 14 residues in the CDR3. The chain's CDR3 is CASRPRTGGSPLHF. The CDR3 DNA sequence: TGTGCCAGCAGGCCAAGGACAGGGGGTTCACCCCTCCACTTT.

This chain connects TRBV5-5 to TRBJ2-7; TRBD1 is a possible D gene (6 bases). Germline V CDR1 and CDR2: SGHKS, YYEKEE (reference sequence). The CDR3 runs to 14 residues. Trimming left V 7 bases short and J 5 bases short, with 19 bases between. The CDR3 DNA is TGTGCCAGCGGGCGGCAGGGGCCCCCCCACGAGCAGTACTTC. Amino acids: CASGRQGPPHEQYF.

V and J are TRBV4-3 and TRBJ1-1; D unclear. The CDR3 sequence is 17 residues long. Trimming took 0 bases from V and 5 from J, leaving 19 bases between them. The germline V gene encodes CDR1 LGHNA and CDR2 YSLEER. CDR3 bases: TGCGCCAGCAGCCAAGATGTGGGGTCCGACCTCCGAACTGAAGCTTTCTTT. Its protein is CASSQDVGSDLRTEAFF.

This clonotype showed up just a few times. V usage is TRBV4-1 and J usage is TRBJ1-6; D is perhaps TRBD1 (5 bases). The V end was cut by 1 base, the J end by 9 bases, with 10 bases between. This CDR3 spans 14 amino acids. The germline V gene encodes CDR1 MGHRA and CDR2 YSYEKL. For the CDR3, the DNA is TGCGCCAGCAGCCAAGCGGTTGGGGGTTCACCCCTCCACTTT. Amino acid sequence: CASSQAVGGSPLHF.

This clonotype was picked up a small number of times. This chain links TRBV6-5 with TRBJ1-1; D call uncertain. There are 15 residues in the CDR3. Germline V lookup: CDR1 MNHEY, CDR2 SVGAGI. The V and J ends lost 2 bases and 4 bases respectively, with 14 bases between them. The CDR3 DNA reads as TGTGCCAGCAGTTACGAGGCAGGATGGGGCACTGAAGCTTTCTTT. It translates to CASSYEAGWGTEAFF.

The CDR3 DNA reads as TGTGCCTGGGGACGGGCGGATACGCAGTATTTT. It encodes CAWGRADTQYF. The genes are TRBV30 and TRBJ2-3, with no clear D. CDR3 length equals 11 residues. V was trimmed by 5 bases and J by 6 bases, leaving 9 bases between them. From germline, CDR1 is GTSNPN and CDR2 SVGIG (reference sequence).

The gene calls are TRBV10-3 and TRBJ2-7; D perhaps matches TRBD1 (5 bases). In germline, CDR1 is ENHRY, CDR2 SYGVKD. Trimming cost V 0 bases and J 1 base, with 19 bases left between them. CDR3 length equals 18 residues. The CDR3 reads CAISESASGQGRSYEQYV. The CDR3 DNA follows: TGTGCCATCAGTGAGTCCGCCTCGGGCCAGGGCCGGTCCTACGAGCAGTACGTC.

J is TRBJ2-5 and V is TRBV5-4; no reliable D call. Looked up from germline, CDR1 is SGHNT and CDR2 is YYREEE (reference sequence). This CDR3 spans 15 amino acids. V was clipped by 3 bases and J by 2 bases, with 14 bases between them. The CDR3 here is CASSSPVQPQETQYF. CDR3 DNA: TGTGCCAGCAGCTCCCCGGTCCAGCCTCAAGAGACCCAGTACTTC.

This clonotype was found many times. The CDR3 here is CASSYFGGEKLFF. CDR3 coding DNA: TGTGCCAGCAGTTATTTTGGGGGTGAAAAACTGTTTTTT. The chain couples TRBV12-3 or TRBV12-4 to TRBJ1-4; a possible D gene is TRBD1 (5 bases). This CDR3 has 13 residues. The germline V and J ends were trimmed by 4 bases and 7 bases, with 10 bases remaining between them.

The V and J genes are TRBV7-3 and TRBJ2-3; unclear D gene. Trimming pared 2 bases from V and 3 bases from J, leaving 6 bases between. Germline V gene lookup returns CDR1 SGHTA and CDR2 FQGTGA. The CDR3 contains 13 residues. CDR3 loop: CASSLRRTDTQYF. CDR3 bases: TGTGCCAGCAGCTTACGCCGTACAGATACGCAGTATTTT.

V is TRBV19 and J is TRBJ2-1; a possible D gene is TRBD2 (6 bases). Germline CDR1 and CDR2: LNHDA and SQIVND (reference sequence). This CDR3 comprises 16 residues. Trimming took 3 bases from V and 0 from J, leaving 12 bases between them. The CDR3 is CASSIHTTSSYNEQFF. The CDR3 DNA reads as TGTGCCAGTAGTATCCACACGACTAGCTCCTACAATGAGCAGTTCTTC.

V gene TRBV20-1 combines with J gene TRBJ2-3, with unresolved D. Germline V gives CDR1 DFQATT, CDR2 SNEGSKA (reference sequence). This CDR3 spans 13 amino acids. Trimming pared 1 base from V and 3 bases from J, leaving 8 bases between. CDR3: CSARVPPTDTQYF. In DNA form, the CDR3 reads TGCAGTGCTAGAGTTCCTCCAACAGATACGCAGTATTTT.

There are a few counts of this clonotype. The genes are TRBV6-2 or TRBV6-3 and TRBJ2-7; D is possibly TRBD1 or TRBD2 (5 bases each). This CDR3 is 15 amino acids long. Germline values: CDR1 MNHEY, CDR2 SVGEGT. V was clipped by 5 bases and J by 2 bases, with 16 bases between them. CDR3 DNA sequence: TGTGCCAGCAGTACCACCGGGACGGCGGCCTACGAGCAGTACTTC. This encodes CASSTTGTAAYEQYF.

This clonotype was observed a few times. The rearrangement uses TRBV7-9 and TRBJ2-1, with no clear D. CDR3 length equals 16 residues. The germline V gene encodes CDR1 SEHNR and CDR2 FQNEAQ (reference sequence). The V end was cut by 0 bases, the J end by 3 bases, with 12 bases between. The DNA for the CDR3 is TGTGCCAGCAGCTTAGCGCCACTAACCCACTACAATGAGCAGTTCTTC. Translated: CASSLAPLTHYNEQFF.

The chain has TRBV4-2 and TRBJ2-6; possible D gene TRBD1, 5 bases. This CDR3 comprises 19 residues. V lost 0 bases, J lost 0 bases, and 15 bases lay in between. Germline loops: CDR1 LGHNA, CDR2 YNFKEQ. The CDR3 protein is CASSQEAGSRASGANVLTF. For the CDR3, the DNA is TGTGCCAGCAGCCAAGAGGCAGGGTCCCGGGCCTCTGGGGCCAACGTCCTGACTTTC.

This clonotype was seen only a few times. The chain links TRBV5-6 to TRBJ2-7, with TRBD1 matching over 8 bases. CDR3 length equals 13 residues. CDR1 SGHDT and CDR2 YYEEEE come from the germline V gene. The J segment lost 5 bases and the V segment lost 3 bases, leaving 4 bases of the junction unmatched. CDR3 sequence reads: CASSWTGRNEQYF. The CDR3 region has the DNA TGTGCCAGCAGCTGGACAGGGCGGAACGAGCAGTACTTC. The variable domain in full, with the rest retrieved from reference TRBV5-6 and TRBJ2-7, is DAGVTQSPTHLIKTRGQQVTLRCSPKSGHDTVSWYQQALGQGPQFIFQYYEEEERQRGNFPDRFSGHQFPNYSSELNVNALLLGDSALYLCASSWTGRNEQYFGPGTRLTVT.

In its sample, this clonotype was seen a few times. This rearrangement joins TRBV5-1 to TRBJ1-1, with TRBD1 as a possible D gene (5 bases). Trimming stripped 2 bases from V and 8 bases from J, with 10 bases between. CDR1 and CDR2 (germline): SGHRS, YFSETQ. The CDR3 runs to 12 residues. The CDR3 protein is CASSFFGQEAFF. The CDR3 DNA reads TGCGCCAGCAGCTTTTTCGGACAAGAAGCTTTCTTT.

This chain links TRBV7-2 with TRBJ2-1; tentative D call: TRBD1 (5 bases). This CDR3 is built from 13 residues. The ends were cut back, 3 bases at V and 10 bases at J, with 13 bases in the middle. Looked up from germline, CDR1 is SGHTA and CDR2 is FQGNSA. The CDR3 loop is CASSFYLQEEQFF. For the CDR3, the DNA is TGTGCCAGCAGCTTCTACTTACAGGAAGAGCAGTTCTTC.

This clonotype was counted once. This chain joins TRBV12-3 or TRBV12-4 and TRBJ2-6; D may correspond to TRBD1 or TRBD2 (5 bases each). The CDR3 is 17 residues long. Trimming took off 6 bases at V and 2 bases at J, with 17 bases between the two ends. CDR3 coding DNA: TGTGCCAGCAGCGTGGGGGAATACACTGCTGGGGCCAACGTCCTGACTTTC. Translation gives CASSVGEYTAGANVLTF.

The V and J genes are TRBV7-2 and TRBJ2-7; D is perhaps TRBD1 (5 bases). The length of the CDR3 is 14 residues. The V gene lost 5 bases and the J gene lost 2 bases, with 13 bases spanning the gap. Germline lookup yields CDR1 SGHTA and CDR2 FQGNSA. CDR3 in DNA: TGTGCCAGCAGCGCCCAGGGCGGACCCTACGAGCAGTACTTC. As protein: CASSAQGGPYEQYF.

This clonotype was detected only a few times. The chain joins TRBV7-2 to TRBJ2-3, with 9 bases matching TRBD2. The CDR3 contains 15 residues. V was clipped by 5 bases and J by 2 bases; unmatched bases: 5. Germline V gene sequence: CDR1 SGHTA, CDR2 FQGNSA. The CDR3 bases are TGTGCCAGCAGCCAAGGGACTAGCCACACAGATACGCAGTATTTT. Protein sequence: CASSQGTSHTDTQYF.